A single sample gave rise to the 21 T cell receptor beta chains below, sequenced in a study of blood T cell repertoires in COVID-19. This table comes from immunoSEQ multiplex PCR, and its TCRdb copy is limited to in-frame clones, with some not included. The data show 150,000 to 200,000 clones, around 81% seen once. Sequencing used peripheral blood. The receptors shown here come from a man between 60 and 75 years old with active or convalescent COVID-19.

This clone has more than one count but fewer than ten. This rearrangement joins TRBV13 to TRBJ2-2; D not resolved. Trimming stripped 5 bases from V and 4 bases from J, with 5 bases between. Germline CDR1 and CDR2: PRHDT and FYEKMQ (reference sequence). CDR3 length equals 12 residues. For the CDR3, the DNA is TGTGCCAGCAGCAGTAGCACCGGGGAGCTGTTTTTT. Translated: CASSSSTGELFF.

Only one count was recorded for this clone. The gene calls are TRBV3-1 (or the pseudogene TRBV3-2) and TRBJ2-1; possibly TRBD2 for D (6 bases). V was cut by 4 bases and J by 9 bases, with 19 bases left in between. Germline V gene data show CDR1 as LGHDT and CDR2 as YNNKEL (reference sequence). This CDR3 is built from 15 residues. In DNA form, the CDR3 reads TGTGCCAGCAGCCGCACGGGTCTAGCGTCGACTGAGCAGTTCTTC. Protein sequence: CASSRTGLASTEQFF.

The CDR3 nucleotides read TGCGCCAGCAGTGACCCCGGGACAGGGCTAACCGGGGAGCTGTTTTTT. Its protein product is CASSDPGTGLTGELFF. The chain couples TRBV10-1 to TRBJ2-2; 9 positions match TRBD1. The V gene's germline CDR1 is WNHNN and CDR2 SYGVQD (reference sequence). This CDR3 comprises 16 residues. Germline trimming cut 3 bases from V and 5 bases from J; bases unmatched to any gene: 7.

The CDR3 DNA reads TGCAGTGCTAGTCGGACAGCTAACTATGGCTACACCTTC. Its protein product is CSASRTANYGYTF. This chain links TRBV20-1 with TRBJ1-2, with a possible D match to TRBD1 (6 bases). V was clipped by 3 bases and J by 0 bases, with 8 bases between them. The CDR3 length is 13 residues. Looked up from germline, CDR1 is DFQATT and CDR2 is SNEGSKA (reference sequence).

The chain carries TRBV7-2 and TRBJ2-7; 7 bases map to TRBD1. Germline V gene sequence: CDR1 SGHTA, CDR2 FQGNSA. J gave up 1 base and V 5 bases, and 5 bases lay outside the gene matches. This CDR3 region has 14 residues. CDR3 in DNA: TGTGCCAGCAGCCCGGACAGGATGTCCTACGAGCAGTACTTC. This codes for CASSPDRMSYEQYF.

The CDR3 protein is CASSPGWPQTEQFF. CDR3 DNA sequence: TGTGCCAGCAGCCCAGGGTGGCCCCAGACTGAGCAGTTCTTC. This sequence joins TRBV7-2 and TRBJ2-1, with D perhaps matching TRBD1 (5 bases). This CDR3 spans 14 amino acids. Germline V gene data show CDR1 as SGHTA and CDR2 as FQGNSA. Trimming took 5 bases from V and 9 from J, leaving 17 bases between them.

This rearrangement joins TRBV5-8 to TRBJ1-2; D ambiguous. The CDR3 length is 15 residues. V was cut by 1 base and J by 1 base, with 11 bases left in between. The germline CDR1 and CDR2 sequences are SGHTS and YDEGEE. DNA for the CDR3: TGTGCCAGCAGCTTGAGGACTCGAAGTAACTATGGCTACACCTTC. This codes for CASSLRTRSNYGYTF.

V is TRBV28 and J is TRBJ1-5, with 9 bases identical to TRBD1. The V gene end was trimmed by 6 bases and the J gene end by 2 bases; junction bases not matched to a gene: 11. Germline lookup yields CDR1 MDHEN and CDR2 SYDVKM. This CDR3 has 17 residues. The CDR3 DNA reads as TGTGCCAGCAGACCCCCGCCGGGACAGGGTGGCAATCAGCCCCAGCATTTT. Protein product: CASRPPPGQGGNQPQHF.

V gene TRBV9 combines with J gene TRBJ2-2, with 10 bases that match TRBD2. The CDR3 totals 17 residues. Germline V CDR1 and CDR2: SGDLS, YYNGEE. V gave up 0 bases and J gave up 4 bases; unmatched junction bases: 6. The CDR3 region is CASSVDPAGGPTGELFF. DNA for the CDR3: TGTGCCAGCAGCGTAGATCCAGCGGGGGGGCCCACCGGGGAGCTGTTTTTT.

The chain uses TRBV3-1 (or the pseudogene TRBV3-2) and TRBJ1-1, with D hard to call. V was clipped by 1 base and J by 8 bases, with 17 bases between them. The germline V gene has CDR1 LGHDT and CDR2 YNNKEL (reference sequence). The length of the CDR3 is 15 residues. The CDR3, as DNA: TGTGCCAGCAGCCAAGGATCTAGGACTTTAGCCGAAGCTTTCTTT. This sequence encodes CASSQGSRTLAEAFF.

The chain employs TRBV6-5 and TRBJ2-2, with 8 bases that match TRBD2. With V trimmed by 2 bases and J by 7 bases, 9 bases remained unmatched. Looked up from germline, CDR1 is MNHEY and CDR2 is SVGAGI. The CDR3 covers 16 residues. CDR3 sequence (DNA): TGTGCCAGCAGTTACGCCGGGACTAGAGTCGGCGGGGAGCTGTTTTTT. Residues: CASSYAGTRVGGELFF.

The rearrangement joins TRBV11-1 to TRBJ2-3; TRBD2 is a possible D gene (7 bases). The CDR3 runs to 16 residues. Germline loops: CDR1 SGHAT, CDR2 FQDESV (reference sequence). Trimming cost V 1 base and J 1 base, with 12 bases left between them. CDR3 loop: CASSLGGGTGTDTQYF. The CDR3 DNA reads as TGTGCCAGCAGCTTAGGGGGGGGCACCGGCACAGATACGCAGTATTTT.

The genes are TRBV19 and TRBJ1-2; 8 nucleotides line up with TRBD1. V shed 5 bases, J shed 4 bases, and the junction held 3 bases outside the gene matches. The CDR3 sequence is 13 residues long. The V gene's germline CDR1 is LNHDA and CDR2 SQIVND (reference sequence). The CDR3 nucleotides are TGTGCCAGTAGTCCGGGACAGGCCTATGGCTACACCTTC. Residues: CASSPGQAYGYTF.

The chain employs TRBV18 and TRBJ1-2; 9 bases line up with TRBD1. V was pared by 3 bases and J by 8 bases, with 10 bases of the junction left unmatched. CDR3 size: 15 residues. Germline loops: CDR1 KGHSH, CDR2 LQKENI. Written as DNA, the CDR3 is TGTGCCAGCTCACCGGAACAGGGGGCCACTGTCGGCTACACCTTC. Residues: CASSPEQGATVGYTF.

The sample holds a few counts of this clone. V usage is TRBV7-9 and J usage is TRBJ1-2; 8 nucleotides line up with TRBD1. The CDR3 runs 16 residues. Germline assignment: CDR1 SEHNR and CDR2 FQNEAQ (reference sequence). Unmatched junction bases numbered 10, after V lost 1 base and J lost 6 bases. The CDR3 protein is CASSLGMVDRVNGYTF. The CDR3 nucleotides read TGTGCCAGCAGCTTAGGGATGGTGGACAGGGTTAATGGCTACACCTTC.

The V gene is TRBV3-1 (or the pseudogene TRBV3-2), the J gene TRBJ2-3; 8 nucleotides match TRBD1. This CDR3 region has 18 residues. Trimming at V came to 0 bases and at J to 4 bases, leaving 12 bases not matched to a gene. Per the germline V gene, CDR1 is LGHDT and CDR2 is YNNKEL (reference sequence). The CDR3 sequence is CASSQELSGGRRPDTQYF. CDR3 nucleotide sequence: TGTGCCAGCAGCCAAGAATTGTCAGGGGGCCGAAGGCCAGATACGCAGTATTTT.

This clone occurred a few times. This chain joins TRBV5-1 and TRBJ2-1, with 10 bases matching TRBD1. The V gene's germline CDR1 is SGHRS and CDR2 YFSETQ. V dropped 4 bases and J dropped 6; count of bases not matched to a gene: 10. This CDR3 is 16 amino acids long. CDR3 bases: TGCGCCAGCAGCCTCCAGACAGGGGGCGCAGGCAATGAGCAGTTCTTC. It encodes CASSLQTGGAGNEQFF.

This sequence joins TRBV3-1 (or the pseudogene TRBV3-2) and TRBJ1-3, with D maybe TRBD1 (6 bases). V was shortened by 8 bases and J by 0 bases, with 14 bases between the two germline ends. Germline CDR1 LGHDT, CDR2 YNNKEL (reference sequence). CDR3 length equals 15 residues. CDR3 nucleotides: TGTGCCAGCGTCCGGGACAAGATCTCTGGAAACACCATATATTTT. Protein sequence: CASVRDKISGNTIYF.

The V call is TRBV29-1, the J call TRBJ1-5; TRBD1 matches at 8 bases. Germline V lookup: CDR1 SQVTM, CDR2 ANQGSEA. Trimming took 4 bases from V and 5 from J; bases not matched to a gene: 4. This CDR3 is built from 13 residues. The CDR3 reads CSVVDRGYQPQHF. The CDR3 region has the DNA TGCAGCGTTGTTGACAGGGGATATCAGCCCCAGCATTTT.

The CDR3 is CASSNSGGSTDTQYF. Here the CDR3 DNA reads TGCGCCAGCAGCAATAGCGGGGGGTCCACAGATACGCAGTATTTT. The chain has TRBV5-1 and TRBJ2-3; 10 bases fit TRBD2. Germline V gives CDR1 SGHRS, CDR2 YFSETQ. The CDR3 sequence is 15 residues long. J gave up 2 bases and V 4 bases, and 4 bases lay outside the gene matches.

As for this clone: One end of the junction does not line up with germline, which may come from a read error. The V call is TRBV7-7, the J call TRBJ1-1; no firm D call. The length of the CDR3 is 13 residues. The germline V gene has CDR1 SSHAT and CDR2 FNYEAQ (reference sequence). The CDR3 bases are TGTGCTAGCAGCGCGGGCCTGAACACTGAAGCTTTCTTT. It is translated as CASSAGLNTEAFF.